Following are 8 T cell receptor beta chains from one sample sequenced in a study of cytomegalovirus exposure and HLA in healthy donors. Clones were sequenced by immunoSEQ multiplex PCR, and TCRdb holds only the in-frame ones, with some missing. The sample includes around 160,000 clones, 88% seen only once; the top ten take 2.5% to 3.5%. The sample was PBMCs. The receptors derive from a man younger than 35 in good health and CMV-seronegative.

The V and J genes are TRBV27 and TRBJ1-1; 8 positions match TRBD1. Germline trimming cut 3 bases from V and 7 bases from J; bases unmatched to any gene: 4. Germline CDR1 is MNHEY and CDR2 is SMNVEV (reference sequence). This CDR3 region has 13 residues. The CDR3 reads CASSFGQGSEAFF. The DNA for the CDR3 is TGTGCCAGCAGTTTCGGACAGGGAAGTGAAGCTTTCTTT.

This chain connects TRBV5-4 to TRBJ2-3, with D perhaps matching TRBD2 (5 bases). The CDR3 is made up of 15 amino acids. Germline CDR1 and CDR2: SGHNT and YYREEE (reference sequence). V shed 0 bases and J shed 3 bases, with 11 bases lying between them. The DNA for the CDR3 is TGTGCCAGCAGCTTGGCTCTTTCGGGGACAGATACGCAGTATTTT. This encodes CASSLALSGTDTQYF.

The DNA of the CDR3 is TGTGCCAGCAGCTTTGCCGGTTTGTACACCGGGGAGCTGTTTTTT. As protein: CASSFAGLYTGELFF. This chain joins TRBV5-6 and TRBJ2-2; D gene unclear. Germline CDR1 SGHDT, CDR2 YYEEEE. With 2 bases removed from V and 3 bases from J, the gap between germline ends came to 11 bases. The CDR3 consists of 15 residues.

V gene TRBV5-4 combines with J gene TRBJ1-2; 7 nucleotides line up with TRBD1. J gave up 3 bases and V 3 bases, and 5 bases lay outside the gene matches. The CDR3 is 14 amino acids. Per germline, CDR1 SGHNT and CDR2 YYREEE (reference sequence). This chain's CDR3 is CASSSGTEDYGYTF. The CDR3 DNA follows: TGTGCCAGCAGCTCTGGGACAGAAGACTATGGCTACACCTTC.

This chain connects TRBV30 to TRBJ1-2, with 7 bases aligning to TRBD1. The CDR3 contains 14 residues. Per germline, CDR1 GTSNPN and CDR2 SVGIG (reference sequence). The V segment lost 2 bases and the J segment 6 bases; nucleotides outside the gene matches: 9. DNA of the CDR3: TGTGCCTGGAGTATTACTCTACAGGGGCATGGCTACACCTTC. Its translation: CAWSITLQGHGYTF.

The rearrangement joins TRBV28 to TRBJ1-5, with D possibly being TRBD1 (6 bases). The V gene lost 6 bases and the J gene lost 4 bases, with 16 bases spanning the gap. The CDR3 is 15 residues long. The germline CDR1 and CDR2 sequences are MDHEN and SYDVKM. The CDR3 coding sequence is TGTGCCAGCAGACTAACAGGGTTCACGAATCAGCCCCAGCATTTT. This encodes CASRLTGFTNQPQHF.

The V and J genes are TRBV25-1 and TRBJ2-2, with D possibly matching TRBD1 (6 bases). In germline, CDR1 is MGHDK, CDR2 SYGVNS. This CDR3 is 14 amino acids long. V dropped 8 bases and J dropped 3 bases, with 13 bases sitting between them. The CDR3 region has the DNA TGTGCCAGCGCTCCGACAGGCTACACCGGGGAGCTGTTTTTT. Its translation: CASAPTGYTGELFF.

The CDR3 is CSAAAYVDTGELFF. In DNA, the CDR3 is TGCAGCGCAGCAGCGTACGTTGACACCGGGGAGCTGTTTTTT. This rearrangement joins TRBV29-1 to TRBJ2-2; D is uncertain. This CDR3 is 14 amino acids long. The V end lost 7 bases, the J end lost 3 bases, and 15 bases lay between the germline ends. The germline V gene has CDR1 SQVTM and CDR2 ANQGSEA.